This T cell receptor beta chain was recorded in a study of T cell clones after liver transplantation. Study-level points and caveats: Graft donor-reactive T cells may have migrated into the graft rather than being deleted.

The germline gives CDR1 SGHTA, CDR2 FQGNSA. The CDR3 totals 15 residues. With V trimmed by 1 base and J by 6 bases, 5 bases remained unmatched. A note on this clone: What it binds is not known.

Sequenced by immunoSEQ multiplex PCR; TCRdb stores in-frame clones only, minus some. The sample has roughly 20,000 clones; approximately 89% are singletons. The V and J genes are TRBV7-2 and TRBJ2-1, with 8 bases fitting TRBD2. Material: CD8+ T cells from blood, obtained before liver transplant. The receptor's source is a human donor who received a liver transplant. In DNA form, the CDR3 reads TGTGCCAGCAGCTTAGGTCCCAGCGGGAGCAATGAGCAGTTCTTC. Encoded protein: CASSLGPSGSNEQFF.